The T cell receptor beta chain described here comes from a study of OX40 agonist ivuxolimab in advanced cancers. The CDR3 runs to 15 residues. Germline V lookup: CDR1 LGHNA, CDR2 YSLEER. V was pared by 0 bases and J by 3 bases, with 12 bases between. Assay used: immunoSEQ multiplex PCR; TCRdb lists only in-frame clones, some missing. The sample records about 12,000 clones, around 86% being singletons. The chain joins TRBV4-3 to TRBJ2-7; a weak D match, TRBD1 (6 bases). The receptor was isolated from an adult with an advanced solid tumor such as melanoma, head and neck, liver or kidney cancer. Sequencing was performed on CD4+ or CD8+ T cells sorted from blood, taken in a trial of the OX40 agonist ivuxolimab. CDR3 residues: CASSQDVTGFYEQYF. The CDR3 nucleotides are TGCGCCAGCAGCCAAGATGTTACAGGGTTCTACGAGCAGTACTTC.